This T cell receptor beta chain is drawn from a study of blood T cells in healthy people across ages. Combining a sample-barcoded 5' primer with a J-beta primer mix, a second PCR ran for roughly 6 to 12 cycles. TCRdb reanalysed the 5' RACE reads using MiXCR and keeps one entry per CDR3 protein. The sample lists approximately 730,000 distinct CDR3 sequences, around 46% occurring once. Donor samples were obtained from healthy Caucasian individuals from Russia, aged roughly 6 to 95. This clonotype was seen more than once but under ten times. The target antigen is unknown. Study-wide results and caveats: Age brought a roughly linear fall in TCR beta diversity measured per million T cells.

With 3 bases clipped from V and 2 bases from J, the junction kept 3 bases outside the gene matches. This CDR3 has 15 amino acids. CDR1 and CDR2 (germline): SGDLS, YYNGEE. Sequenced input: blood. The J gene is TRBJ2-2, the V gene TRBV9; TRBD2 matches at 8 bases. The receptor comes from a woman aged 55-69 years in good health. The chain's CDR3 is CASSGRGGNTGELFF. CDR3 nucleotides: TGTGCCAGCAGCGGACGGGGGGGAAACACCGGGGAGCTGTTTTTT.